This T cell receptor (beta chain) was found in a study of blood T cell repertoires in COVID-19. At the level of the study: Samples of COVID-19 (acute and convalescent) were obtained from the United States, Italy and Spain. T cells, B-cell-depleted T cells, or PBMCs supplied cDNA or gDNA.

V was cut by 5 bases and J by 11 bases, with 15 bases left in between. The CDR3 is made up of 12 amino acids. Germline CDR1 reads ENHRY; CDR2 reads SYGVKD. The protocol was immunoSEQ multiplex PCR, while the TCRdb copy is restricted to in-frame clones and leaves out a portion. The table has roughly 250,000 clones, around nine tenths seen once. What was sequenced was PBMCs or T cells enriched from blood (not recorded which). V usage is TRBV10-3 and J usage is TRBJ1-1; TRBD1 is a possible D gene (6 bases). This sequence was found in a young woman who had recovered from COVID-19. This CDR3 reads CAISTAGESAFF. CDR3 nucleotides: TGTGCCATCAGTACCGCAGGGGAATCGGCTTTCTTT.